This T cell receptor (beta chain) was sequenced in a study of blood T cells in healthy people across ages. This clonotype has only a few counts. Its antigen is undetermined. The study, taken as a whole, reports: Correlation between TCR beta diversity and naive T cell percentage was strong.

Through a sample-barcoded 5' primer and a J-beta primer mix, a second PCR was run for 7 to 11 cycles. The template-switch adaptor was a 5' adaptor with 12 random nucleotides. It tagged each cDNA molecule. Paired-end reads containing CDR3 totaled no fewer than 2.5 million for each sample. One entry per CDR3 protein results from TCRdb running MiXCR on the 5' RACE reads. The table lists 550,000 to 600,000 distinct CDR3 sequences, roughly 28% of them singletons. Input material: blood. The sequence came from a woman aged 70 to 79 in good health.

CDR3 bases: TGTGCCAGCTCACCTGTTGAAGGCATGAACACTGAAGCTTTCTTT. Translation gives CASSPVEGMNTEAFF. The chain links TRBV18 to TRBJ1-1, with no clear D. Trimming took off 3 bases at V and 0 bases at J, with 11 bases between the two ends. The CDR3 covers 15 residues. From germline, CDR1 is KGHSH and CDR2 LQKENI.